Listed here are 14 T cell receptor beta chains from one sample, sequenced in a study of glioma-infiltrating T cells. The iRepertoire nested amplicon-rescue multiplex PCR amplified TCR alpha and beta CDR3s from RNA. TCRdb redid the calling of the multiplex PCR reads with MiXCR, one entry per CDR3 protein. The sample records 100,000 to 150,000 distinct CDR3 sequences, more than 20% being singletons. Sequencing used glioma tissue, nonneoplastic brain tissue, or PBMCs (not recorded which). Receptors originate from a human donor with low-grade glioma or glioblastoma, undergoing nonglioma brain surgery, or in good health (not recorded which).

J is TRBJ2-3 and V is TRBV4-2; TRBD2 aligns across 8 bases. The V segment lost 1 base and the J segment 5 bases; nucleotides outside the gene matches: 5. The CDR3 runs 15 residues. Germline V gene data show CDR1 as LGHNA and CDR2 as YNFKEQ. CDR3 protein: CASSQAGGPLDTQYF. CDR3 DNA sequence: TGTGCCAGCAGCCAAGCGGGGGGGCCGTTAGATACGCAGTATTTT.

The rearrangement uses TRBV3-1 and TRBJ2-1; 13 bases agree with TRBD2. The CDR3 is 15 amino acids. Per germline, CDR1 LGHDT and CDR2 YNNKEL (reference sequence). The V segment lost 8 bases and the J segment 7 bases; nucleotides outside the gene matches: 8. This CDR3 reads CASVLTSGGSNEQFF. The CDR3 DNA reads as TGTGCCAGCGTCCTGACTAGCGGGGGGAGTAATGAGCAGTTCTTC.

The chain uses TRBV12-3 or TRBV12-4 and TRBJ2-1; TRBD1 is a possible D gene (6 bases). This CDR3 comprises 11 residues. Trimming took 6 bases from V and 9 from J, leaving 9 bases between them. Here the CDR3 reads CASSPGVEQFF. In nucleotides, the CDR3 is TGTGCCAGCAGCCCAGGGGTTGAGCAGTTCTTC.

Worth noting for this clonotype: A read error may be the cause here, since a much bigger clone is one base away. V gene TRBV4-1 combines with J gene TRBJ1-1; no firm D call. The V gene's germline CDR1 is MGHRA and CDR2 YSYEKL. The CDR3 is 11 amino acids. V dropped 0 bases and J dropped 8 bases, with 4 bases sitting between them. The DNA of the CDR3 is TGCGCCAGCAGCCAAGACTACGAAGCTTTCTTT. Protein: CASSQDYEAFF.

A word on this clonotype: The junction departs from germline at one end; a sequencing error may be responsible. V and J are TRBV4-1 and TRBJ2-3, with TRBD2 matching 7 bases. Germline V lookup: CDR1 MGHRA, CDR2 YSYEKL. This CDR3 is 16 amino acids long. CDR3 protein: CARSQAGLAGTDTQYF. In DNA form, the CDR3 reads TGCGCCAGAAGCCAAGCCGGGCTAGCGGGCACAGATACGCAGTATTTT.

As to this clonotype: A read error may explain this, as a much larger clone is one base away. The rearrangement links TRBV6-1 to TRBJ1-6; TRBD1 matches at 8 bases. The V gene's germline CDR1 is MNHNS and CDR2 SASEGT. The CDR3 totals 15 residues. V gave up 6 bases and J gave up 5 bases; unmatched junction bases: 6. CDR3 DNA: TGTGCCAGCAGCAGGGACAGGCGAAATAATTCACCCCTCCACTTT. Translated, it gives CASSRDRRNNSPLHF.

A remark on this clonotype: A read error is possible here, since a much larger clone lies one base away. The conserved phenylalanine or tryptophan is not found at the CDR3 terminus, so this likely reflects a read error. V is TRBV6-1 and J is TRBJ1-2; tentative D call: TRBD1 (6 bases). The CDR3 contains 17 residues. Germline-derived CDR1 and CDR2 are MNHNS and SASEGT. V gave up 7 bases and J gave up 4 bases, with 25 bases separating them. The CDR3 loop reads CASIPPRGRGEFYGYTI. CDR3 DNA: TGTGCCAGCATTCCCCCAAGGGGGAGGGGCGAGTTCTATGGCTACACCATC.

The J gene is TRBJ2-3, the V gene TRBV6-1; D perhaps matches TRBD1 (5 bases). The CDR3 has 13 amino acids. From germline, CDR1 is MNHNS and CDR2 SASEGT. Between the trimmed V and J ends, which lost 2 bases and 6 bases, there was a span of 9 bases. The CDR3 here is CASSERQRDTQYF. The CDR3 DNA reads TGTGCCAGCAGTGAACGACAGAGGGATACGCAGTATTTT.

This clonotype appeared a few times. The CDR3 DNA is TGTGCCAGCAGTTGGACAGGGAAGAACACCGGGGAGCTGTTTTTT. The encoded protein is CASSWTGKNTGELFF. The chain combines TRBV6-1 with TRBJ2-2; 8 bases match TRBD1. This CDR3 is 15 amino acids long. Per the germline V gene, CDR1 is MNHNS and CDR2 is SASEGT. Germline trimming cut 5 bases from V and 1 base from J; bases unmatched to any gene: 3.

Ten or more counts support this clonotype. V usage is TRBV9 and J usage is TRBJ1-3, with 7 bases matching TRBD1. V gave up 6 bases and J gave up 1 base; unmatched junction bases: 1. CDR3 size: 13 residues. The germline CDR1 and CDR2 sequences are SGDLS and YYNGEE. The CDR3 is CASTGGSGNTIYF. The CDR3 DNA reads TGTGCCAGCACAGGGGGATCTGGAAACACCATATATTTT. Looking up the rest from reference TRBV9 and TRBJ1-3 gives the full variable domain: DSGVTQTPKHLITATGQRVTLRCSPRSGDLSVYWYQQSLDQGLQFLIQYYNGEERAKGNILERFSAQQFPDLHSELNLSSLELGDSALYFCASTGGSGNTIYFGEGSWLTVV.

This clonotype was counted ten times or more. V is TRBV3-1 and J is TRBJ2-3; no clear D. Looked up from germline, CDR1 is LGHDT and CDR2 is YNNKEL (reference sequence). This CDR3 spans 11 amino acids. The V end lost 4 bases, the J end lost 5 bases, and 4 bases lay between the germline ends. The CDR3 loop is CASSPGDTQYF. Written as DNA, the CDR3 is TGTGCCAGCAGCCCCGGAGATACGCAGTATTTT.

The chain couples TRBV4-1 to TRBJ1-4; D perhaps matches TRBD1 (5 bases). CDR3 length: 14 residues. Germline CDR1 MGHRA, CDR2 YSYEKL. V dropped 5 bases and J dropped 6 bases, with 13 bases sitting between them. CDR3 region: CASSWWTQDEKLFF. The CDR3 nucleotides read TGCGCCAGCAGCTGGTGGACACAAGATGAAAAACTGTTTTTT.

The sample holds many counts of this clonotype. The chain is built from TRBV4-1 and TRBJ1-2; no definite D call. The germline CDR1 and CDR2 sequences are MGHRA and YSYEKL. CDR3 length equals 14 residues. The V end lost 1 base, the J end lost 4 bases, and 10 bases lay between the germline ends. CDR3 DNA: TGCGCCAGCAGCCAAGTTCAAGAGGTCTATGGCTACACCTTC. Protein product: CASSQVQEVYGYTF.

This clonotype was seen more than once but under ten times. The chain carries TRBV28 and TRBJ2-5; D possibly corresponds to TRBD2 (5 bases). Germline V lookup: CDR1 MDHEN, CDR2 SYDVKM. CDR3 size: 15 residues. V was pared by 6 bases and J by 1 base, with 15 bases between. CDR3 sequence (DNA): TGTGCCAGCAGCCCCACGCCGGGGTCCCAAGAGACCCAGTACTTC. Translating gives CASSPTPGSQETQYF.